The 23 T cell receptor beta chains reported below all come from one sample, sequenced in a study of blood T cell repertoires in COVID-19. The table came from immunoSEQ multiplex PCR; TCRdb's copy has only in-frame clones and leaves some out. The sample carries approximately 230,000 clones, approximately 84% recorded once. Sequences were obtained from PBMCs or T cells enriched from blood (not recorded which). The receptors shown here come from a man aged 35 to 55 who had recovered from COVID-19.

This chain joins TRBV3-1 (or the pseudogene TRBV3-2) and TRBJ2-5; 10 nucleotides agree with TRBD2. V dropped 0 bases and J dropped 3; count of bases not matched to a gene: 4. Germline-derived CDR1 and CDR2 are LGHDT and YNNKEL (reference sequence). There are 16 residues in the CDR3. The CDR3 loop reads CASSQDVSGGEETQYF. The DNA of the CDR3 is TGTGCCAGCAGCCAAGATGTAAGCGGGGGGGAAGAGACCCAGTACTTC.

The V and J genes are TRBV27 and TRBJ2-5; 7 nucleotides align to TRBD1. CDR3 length equals 14 residues. The germline V gene has CDR1 MNHEY and CDR2 SMNVEV (reference sequence). The V and J ends lost 5 bases and 1 base, in that order; junction bases with no gene match: 4. CDR3 amino acids: CASSVDRLQETQYF. The DNA of the CDR3 is TGTGCCAGCAGTGTGGACAGGCTCCAAGAGACCCAGTACTTC.

The table lists this clone with a few counts. The chain joins TRBV9 to TRBJ2-7; D is undetermined. Trimming took 4 bases from V and 2 from J, leaving 10 bases between them. The V gene's germline CDR1 is SGDLS and CDR2 YYNGEE. The CDR3 is 13 residues long. The CDR3 is CASSPTPAYEQYF. The CDR3 bases are TGTGCCAGCAGCCCCACCCCAGCCTACGAGCAGTACTTC.

V usage is TRBV15 and J usage is TRBJ1-6; the match to TRBD1 covers 9 bases. The CDR3 has 17 amino acids. V was pared by 4 bases and J by 5 bases, with 9 bases of the junction left unmatched. Germline CDR1 reads LNHNV; CDR2 reads YYDKDF (reference sequence). The chain's CDR3 is CATSTSWGTGNNSPLHF. DNA of the CDR3: TGTGCCACCAGCACCAGTTGGGGGACAGGGAATAATTCACCCCTCCACTTT.

The chain employs TRBV21-1 and TRBJ2-7; the table's D call of TRBD1 was not tested on the DNA. TRBV21-1 is marked as a pseudogene. The CDR3 sequence is 10 residues long. The CDR3 loop reads CASWANEQYF. The DNA for the CDR3 is TGTGCCAGCTGGGCGAACGAGCAGTACTTC.

The gene calls are TRBV20-1 and TRBJ2-1; 7 bases agree with TRBD2. Germline trimming cut 3 bases from V and 4 bases from J; bases unmatched to any gene: 6. This CDR3 comprises 14 residues. The germline V gene has CDR1 DFQATT and CDR2 SNEGSKA (reference sequence). The CDR3 DNA follows: TGCAGTGCTAGTCAACTAGCGCGGTACAATGAGCAGTTCTTC. Translated: CSASQLARYNEQFF.

This clone appeared once. The chain couples TRBV18 to TRBJ2-1, with 8 positions matching TRBD2. Germline CDR1 reads KGHSH; CDR2 reads LQKENI. The CDR3 has 16 amino acids. J gave up 2 bases and V 3 bases, and 6 bases lay outside the gene matches. This CDR3 reads CASSPRGGPTYNEQFF. Written as DNA, the CDR3 is TGTGCCAGCTCACCGCGCGGGGGGCCCACCTACAATGAGCAGTTCTTC.

This sequence joins TRBV4-2 and TRBJ1-5; no reliable D call. The CDR3 spans 16 residues. CDR1 and CDR2 from the germline V gene are LGHNA and YNFKEQ. The V end lost 0 bases, the J end lost 1 base, and 10 bases lay between the germline ends. Here the CDR3 DNA reads TGTGCCAGCAGCCAAGATACGGCGGGAAGCAATCAGCCCCAGCATTTT. Residues: CASSQDTAGSNQPQHF.

The sample holds one count of this clone. The chain joins TRBV6-5 to TRBJ1-2, with TRBD1 identical over 7 bases. CDR1 and CDR2 from the germline V gene are MNHEY and SVGAGI. The junction had 2 bases not matched to a gene; V was cut back by 6 bases and J by 4 bases. The CDR3 totals 12 residues. CDR3 DNA sequence: TGTGCCAGCAGCAAGGGGGCCTATGGCTACACCTTC. Its translation is CASSKGAYGYTF.

The chain has TRBV2 and TRBJ1-6; 12 bases are shared with TRBD1. The CDR3 runs to 15 residues. Trimming at V came to 10 bases and at J to 9 bases, leaving 10 bases not matched to a gene. Germline CDR1 reads SNHLY; CDR2 reads FYNNEI. In DNA, the CDR3 is TGTGCCACCTCACCGGGACAGGGGGCCAGTTCACCCCTCCACTTT. Translation: CATSPGQGASSPLHF.

In DNA form, the CDR3 reads TGTGCCAGCAGCCAAGATGTCCAGGGACAGAATAGGAAAGAGACCCAGTACTTC. It translates to CASSQDVQGQNRKETQYF. The chain employs TRBV14 and TRBJ2-5; 7 bases are shared with TRBD1. CDR3 length equals 18 residues. The germline V gene has CDR1 SGHDN and CDR2 FVKESK. The V gene end was trimmed by 0 bases and the J gene end by 3 bases; junction bases not matched to a gene: 13.

This chain links TRBV5-6 with TRBJ1-3; the D is unclear. Germline assignment: CDR1 SGHDT and CDR2 YYEEEE. The CDR3 consists of 15 residues. V was shortened by 3 bases and J by 0 bases, with 10 bases between the two germline ends. DNA of the CDR3: TGTGCCAGCAGCTCCCAAGACACCTCTGGAAACACCATATATTTT. Its protein product is CASSSQDTSGNTIYF.

The chain joins TRBV24-1 to TRBJ1-2, with D possibly matching TRBD1 (5 bases). Between the trimmed V and J ends, which lost 2 bases and 1 base, there was a span of 13 bases. This CDR3 has 16 amino acids. The germline V gene has CDR1 KGHDR and CDR2 SFDVKD. CDR3 nucleotides: TGTGCCACCAGTGATTCTCGGGGGACCCGTAACTATGGCTACACCTTC. Protein product: CATSDSRGTRNYGYTF.

CDR3 sequence (DNA): TGTGCCACCAGTGATTTGCTTTGGACAGGTTTGAAGCAGTTCTTC. Translating it yields CATSDLLWTGLKQFF. This sequence joins TRBV24-1 and TRBJ2-1; TRBD1 matches 7 bases. CDR1 and CDR2 (germline): KGHDR, SFDVKD. CDR3 length equals 15 residues. Losses at the gene ends were 0 bases for V and 11 bases for J; bases not matched to a gene: 9.

This chain connects TRBV7-9 to TRBJ2-1; a weak D match, TRBD1 (6 bases). The V gene lost 3 bases and the J gene lost 4 bases, with 13 bases spanning the gap. The CDR3 length is 15 residues. CDR1 and CDR2 from the germline V gene are SEHNR and FQNEAQ (reference sequence). The DNA for the CDR3 is TGTGCCAGCAGCTTCACGGACAGAAGATACAATGAGCAGTTCTTC. Protein: CASSFTDRRYNEQFF.

The table lists this clone with a few counts. This chain links TRBV5-1 with TRBJ2-5; TRBD2 is a possible D gene (5 bases). V was cut by 7 bases and J by 5 bases, with 12 bases left in between. This CDR3 is built from 12 residues. CDR1 SGHRS and CDR2 YFSETQ come from the germline V gene. The CDR3 nucleotides read TGCGCCAGCCAATTTGGCGGGGAGACCCAGTACTTC. Translated, it gives CASQFGGETQYF.

The chain is built from TRBV19 and TRBJ1-1; D may be TRBD1 (5 bases). CDR3 size: 15 residues. Trimming shortened V by 0 bases and J by 4 bases, and 12 bases separated the two germline ends. Germline V gene data show CDR1 as LNHDA and CDR2 as SQIVND (reference sequence). The CDR3 nucleotides read TGTGCCAGTAGTATAGATCTTCGGCAGGGCACTGAAGCTTTCTTT. It yields the protein CASSIDLRQGTEAFF.

This chain's CDR3 is CASNRDRGQETQYF. In DNA, the CDR3 is TGTGCCAGCAACCGAGACAGGGGCCAGGAGACCCAGTACTTC. This chain uses TRBV9 with TRBJ2-5; 8 bases match TRBD1. Germline-derived CDR1 and CDR2 are SGDLS and YYNGEE. Germline trimming cut 6 bases from V and 5 bases from J; bases unmatched to any gene: 9. This CDR3 comprises 14 residues.

V usage is TRBV5-1 and J usage is TRBJ2-5; D is unclear. Germline-derived CDR1 and CDR2 are SGHRS and YFSETQ. CDR3 length: 14 amino acids. Between the trimmed V and J ends, which lost 0 bases and 0 bases, there was a span of 6 bases. CDR3 in amino acids: CASSLDSYQETQYF. In DNA, the CDR3 is TGCGCCAGCAGCTTGGACTCGTACCAAGAGACCCAGTACTTC.

The chain joins TRBV27 to TRBJ2-5, with TRBD1 matching 9 bases. Germline-derived CDR1 and CDR2 are MNHEY and SMNVEV (reference sequence). V dropped 5 bases and J dropped 3; count of bases not matched to a gene: 10. The CDR3 covers 16 residues. DNA of the CDR3: TGTGCCAGCAGTACTTACCCGGGACAGGGAAAAGAGACCCAGTACTTC. The encoded protein is CASSTYPGQGKETQYF.

This sequence joins TRBV15 and TRBJ1-4, with D unclear. This CDR3 has 15 residues. Trimming stripped 2 bases from V and 6 bases from J, with 13 bases between. Germline V gives CDR1 LNHNV, CDR2 YYDKDF (reference sequence). CDR3 nucleotide sequence: TGTGCCACCAGCAGAAACGCCCGAGCTGATGAAAAACTGTTTTTT. It translates to CATSRNARADEKLFF.

The rearrangement joins TRBV5-1 to TRBJ1-1; unclear D gene. CDR3 length: 14 residues. Germline CDR1 SGHRS, CDR2 YFSETQ. Between the trimmed V and J ends, which lost 6 bases and 1 base, there was a span of 13 bases. The CDR3 is CASTLLTGNTEAFF. CDR3 in DNA: TGCGCCAGCACCCTATTGACGGGGAACACTGAAGCTTTCTTT.

A single count supports this clone. V usage is TRBV5-6 and J usage is TRBJ1-6, with 8 positions matching TRBD1. This CDR3 comprises 16 residues. After removal of 0 bases from V and 7 bases from J, the junction contained 6 bases not matched to a gene. Germline-derived CDR1 and CDR2 are SGHDT and YYEEEE. In DNA, the CDR3 is TGTGCCAGCAGCTTGGACAGGGGGTATTGGAATTCACCCCTCCACTTT. Protein sequence: CASSLDRGYWNSPLHF.